A selection of T cell receptor beta chains follows, all from one sample in a study of blood T cell repertoires in COVID-19. Measured with immunoSEQ multiplex PCR; TCRdb has only the in-frame clones, and not every one. This sample has approximately 170,000 clones, with roughly four fifths found just once. The specimen was peripheral blood. The receptor source for this set is a man between 65 and 79 years old who had recovered from COVID-19. CDR3s include the opening cysteine and the closing phenylalanine or tryptophan. Fields, in order: V gene, J gene, clone size, D gene, CDR3 protein, CDR3 DNA. A D gene is named only where the DNA matches it firmly. The size entry is marked missing in some rows and otherwise reads once, few, many or a size class.

TRBV7-3,TRBJ2-3,NA,TRBD2,CASSFSGSGTDTQYF,TGTGCCAGCAGTTTTAGCGGGAGTGGCACAGATACGCAGTATTTT
TRBV6-5,TRBJ1-2,NA,NA,CASSYSRTFHNYGYTF,TGTGCCAGCAGTTACTCGCGTACTTTTCATAACTATGGCTACACCTTC
TRBV7-2,TRBJ1-1,NA,NA,CASSLGAVAEAFF,TGTGCCAGCAGCTTAGGGGCTGTCGCTGAAGCTTTCTTT
TRBV5-1,TRBJ2-1,NA,TRBD1,CASSQGGLGNEQFF,TGCGCCAGCAGTCAAGGGGGCCTAGGTAATGAGCAGTTCTTC
TRBV2,TRBJ1-2,NA,NA,CASSPDSKYGYTF,TGTGCCAGCAGCCCCGACAGCAAGTATGGCTACACCTTC
TRBV5-3,TRBJ2-7,once,TRBD1,CARKSRAGGYEQYF,TGTGCCAGAAAAAGCAGGGCAGGGGGCTACGAGCAGTACTTC
TRBV18,TRBJ2-7,once,NA,CASSPSQRDSYEQYF,TGTGCCAGCTCACCAAGTCAAAGAGACTCCTACGAGCAGTACTTC
TRBV30,TRBJ1-1,few,TRBD1,CAWSEQGVAFF,TGTGCCTGGAGTGAGCAGGGGGTGGCTTTCTTT
TRBV25-1,TRBJ1-5,NA,NA,CASSTEYSNQPQHF,TGTGCCAGCAGTACTGAGTATAGCAATCAGCCCCAGCATTTT
TRBV5-1,TRBJ2-1,NA,TRBD2,CASSRNSGSLWYNEQFF,TGCGCCAGCAGCCGAAATAGCGGGAGTCTTTGGTACAATGAGCAGTTCTTC